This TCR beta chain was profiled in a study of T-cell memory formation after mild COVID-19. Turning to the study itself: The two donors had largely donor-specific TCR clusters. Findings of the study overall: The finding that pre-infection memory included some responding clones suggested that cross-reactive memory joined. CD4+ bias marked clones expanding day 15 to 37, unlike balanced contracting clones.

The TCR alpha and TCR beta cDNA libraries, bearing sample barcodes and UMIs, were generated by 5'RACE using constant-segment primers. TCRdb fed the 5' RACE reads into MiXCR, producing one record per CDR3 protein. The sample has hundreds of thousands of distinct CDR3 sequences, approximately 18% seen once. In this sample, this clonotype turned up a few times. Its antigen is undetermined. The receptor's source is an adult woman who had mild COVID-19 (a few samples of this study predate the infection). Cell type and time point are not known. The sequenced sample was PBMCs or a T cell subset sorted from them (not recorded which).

The CDR3 spells CATSGPPGQGVSGELFF. CDR3 bases: TGTGCCACCAGTGGCCCACCGGGACAGGGGGTCAGCGGGGAGCTGTTTTTT. The chain carries TRBV24-1 and TRBJ2-2; 11 bases line up with TRBD1. This CDR3 comprises 17 residues. J lost 7 bases, V lost 5 bases, and 11 bases had no gene match. The V gene's germline CDR1 is KGHDR and CDR2 SFDVKD.